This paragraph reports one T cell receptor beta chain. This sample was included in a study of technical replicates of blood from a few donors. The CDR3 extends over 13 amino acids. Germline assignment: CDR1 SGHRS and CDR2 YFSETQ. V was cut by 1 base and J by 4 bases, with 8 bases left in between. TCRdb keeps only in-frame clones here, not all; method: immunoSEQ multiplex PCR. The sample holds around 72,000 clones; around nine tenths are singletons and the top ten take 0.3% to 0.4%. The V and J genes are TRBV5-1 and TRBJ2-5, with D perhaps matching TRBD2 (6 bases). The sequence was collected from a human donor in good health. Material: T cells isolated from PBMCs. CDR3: CASSLIGGETQYF. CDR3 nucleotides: TGCGCCAGCAGCTTGATCGGGGGAGAGACCCAGTACTTC.